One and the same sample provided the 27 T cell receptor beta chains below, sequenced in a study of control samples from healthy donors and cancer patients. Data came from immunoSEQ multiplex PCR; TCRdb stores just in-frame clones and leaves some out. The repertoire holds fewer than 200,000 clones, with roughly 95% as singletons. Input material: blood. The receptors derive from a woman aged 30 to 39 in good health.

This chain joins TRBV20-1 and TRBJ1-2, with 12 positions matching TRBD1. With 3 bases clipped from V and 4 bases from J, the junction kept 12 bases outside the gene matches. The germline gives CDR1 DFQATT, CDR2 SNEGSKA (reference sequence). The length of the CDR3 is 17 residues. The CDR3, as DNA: TGCAGTGCTAGTTATGGGGGACAGGGGGCTTCCTTCTATGGCTACACCTTC. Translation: CSASYGGQGASFYGYTF.

CDR3 sequence (DNA): TGTGCCAGTAGTATAGGGGCTAGCGGGAGGATCGAGCAGTACTTC. As protein: CASSIGASGRIEQYF. The chain recombines TRBV19 with TRBJ2-7; TRBD2 matches at 11 bases. This CDR3 region has 15 residues. V trimming: 1 base; J trimming: 6 bases; junction bases outside the gene matches: 5. Germline values: CDR1 LNHDA, CDR2 SQIVND (reference sequence).

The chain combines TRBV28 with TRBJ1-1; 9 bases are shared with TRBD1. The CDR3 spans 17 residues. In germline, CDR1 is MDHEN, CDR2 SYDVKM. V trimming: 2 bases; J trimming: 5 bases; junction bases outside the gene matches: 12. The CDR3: CASSLNVGQGLGTEAFF. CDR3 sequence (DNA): TGTGCCAGCAGTTTAAATGTGGGACAGGGATTGGGGACTGAAGCTTTCTTT.

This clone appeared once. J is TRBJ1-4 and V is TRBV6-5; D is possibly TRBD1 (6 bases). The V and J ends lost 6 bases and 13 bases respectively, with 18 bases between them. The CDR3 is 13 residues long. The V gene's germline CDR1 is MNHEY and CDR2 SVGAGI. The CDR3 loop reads CASSPGGGKGLFF. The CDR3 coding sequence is TGTGCCAGCAGCCCCGGGGGCGGTAAAGGACTGTTTTTT.

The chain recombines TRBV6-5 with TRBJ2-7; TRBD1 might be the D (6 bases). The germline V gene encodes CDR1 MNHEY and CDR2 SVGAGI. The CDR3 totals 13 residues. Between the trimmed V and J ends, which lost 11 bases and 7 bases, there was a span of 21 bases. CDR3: CAARTWGLEEQYF. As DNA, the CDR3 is TGTGCCGCTCGGACCTGGGGGCTGGAAGAGCAGTACTTC.

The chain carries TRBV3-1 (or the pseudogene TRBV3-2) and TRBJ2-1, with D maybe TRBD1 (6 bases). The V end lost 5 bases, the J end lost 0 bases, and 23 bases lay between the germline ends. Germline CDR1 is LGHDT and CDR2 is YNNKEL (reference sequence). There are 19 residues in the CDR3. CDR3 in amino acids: CASSTFPPTGTSSYNEQFF. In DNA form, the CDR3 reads TGTGCCAGCAGCACTTTTCCACCGACAGGAACTAGCTCCTACAATGAGCAGTTCTTC.

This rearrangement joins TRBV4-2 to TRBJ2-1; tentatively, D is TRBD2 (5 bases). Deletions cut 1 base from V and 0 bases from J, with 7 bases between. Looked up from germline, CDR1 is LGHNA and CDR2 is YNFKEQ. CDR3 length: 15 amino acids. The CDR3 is CASSQAGNSYNEQFF. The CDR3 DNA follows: TGTGCCAGCAGCCAAGCGGGGAACTCCTACAATGAGCAGTTCTTC.

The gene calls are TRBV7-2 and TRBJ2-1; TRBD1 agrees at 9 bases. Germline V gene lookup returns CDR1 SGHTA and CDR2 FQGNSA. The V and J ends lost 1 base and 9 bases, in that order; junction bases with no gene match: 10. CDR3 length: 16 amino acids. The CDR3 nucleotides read TGTGCCAGCAGCTTAGGCCCATGGACAGGGGAGGTTGAGCAGTTCTTC. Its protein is CASSLGPWTGEVEQFF.

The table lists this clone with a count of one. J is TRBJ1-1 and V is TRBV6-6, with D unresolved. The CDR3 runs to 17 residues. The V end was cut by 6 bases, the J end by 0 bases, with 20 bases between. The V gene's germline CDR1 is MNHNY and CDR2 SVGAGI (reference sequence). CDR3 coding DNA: TGTGCCAGCAGCCGACCGCCGGGCCTAACTTTGAACACTGAAGCTTTCTTT. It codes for CASSRPPGLTLNTEAFF.

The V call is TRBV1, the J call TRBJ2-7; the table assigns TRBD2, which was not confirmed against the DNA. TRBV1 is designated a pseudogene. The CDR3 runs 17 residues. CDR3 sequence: CTWEETSGTPSSYEQYF. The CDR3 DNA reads TGCACCTGGGAGGAGACTAGCGGTACCCCGAGCTCCTACGAGCAGTACTTC.

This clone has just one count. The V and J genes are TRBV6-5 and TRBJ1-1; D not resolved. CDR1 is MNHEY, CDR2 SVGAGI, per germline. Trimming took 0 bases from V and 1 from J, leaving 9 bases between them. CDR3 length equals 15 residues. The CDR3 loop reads CASSYSIAKNTEAFF. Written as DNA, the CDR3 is TGTGCCAGCAGTTACTCGATCGCAAAGAACACTGAAGCTTTCTTT.

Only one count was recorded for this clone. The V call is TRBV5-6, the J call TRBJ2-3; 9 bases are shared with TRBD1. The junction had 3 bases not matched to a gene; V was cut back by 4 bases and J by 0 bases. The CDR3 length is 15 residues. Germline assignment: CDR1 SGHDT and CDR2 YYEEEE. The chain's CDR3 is CASSTGQGSTDTQYF. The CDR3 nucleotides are TGTGCCAGCAGCACGGGACAGGGAAGCACAGATACGCAGTATTTT.

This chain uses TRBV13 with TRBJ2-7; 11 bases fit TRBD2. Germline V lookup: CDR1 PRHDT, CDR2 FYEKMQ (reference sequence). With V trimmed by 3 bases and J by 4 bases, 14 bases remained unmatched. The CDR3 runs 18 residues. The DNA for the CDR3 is TGTGCCAGCAGCTTCAATGATATAGCGGGAGGGCCAAGTTACGAGCAGTACTTC. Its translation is CASSFNDIAGGPSYEQYF.

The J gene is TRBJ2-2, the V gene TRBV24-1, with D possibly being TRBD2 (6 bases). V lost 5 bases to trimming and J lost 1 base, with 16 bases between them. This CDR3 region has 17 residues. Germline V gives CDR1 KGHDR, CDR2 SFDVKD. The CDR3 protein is CATSAPGAGWNTGELFF. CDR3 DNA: TGTGCCACCAGTGCCCCTGGGGCGGGGTGGAACACCGGGGAGCTGTTTTTT.

The CDR3 sequence: CASSFLSGGRTDTQYF. The CDR3 nucleotides are TGTGCCAGCAGTTTCCTCTCGGGCGGGAGAACAGATACGCAGTATTTT. The V gene is TRBV7-8, the J gene TRBJ2-3; 7 bases line up with TRBD2. Germline V gives CDR1 SGHVS, CDR2 FQNEAQ. The V segment lost 6 bases and the J segment 3 bases; nucleotides outside the gene matches: 12. The CDR3 contains 16 residues.

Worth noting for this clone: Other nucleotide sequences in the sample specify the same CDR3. CDR3 in DNA: TGTGCCAGCAGACAGGGCTCTCAGCCCCAGCATTTT. Translation: CASRQGSQPQHF. The gene calls are TRBV6-5 and TRBJ1-5; tentatively, D is TRBD1 (6 bases). V was clipped by 6 bases and J by 6 bases, with 9 bases between them. CDR3 length: 12 residues. Germline lookup yields CDR1 MNHEY and CDR2 SVGAGI.

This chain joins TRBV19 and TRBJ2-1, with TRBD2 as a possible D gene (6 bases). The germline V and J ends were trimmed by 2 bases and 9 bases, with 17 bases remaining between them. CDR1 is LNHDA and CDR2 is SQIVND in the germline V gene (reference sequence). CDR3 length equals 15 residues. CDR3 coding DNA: TGTGCCAGTAGTATATATTTGGACTACAGGACTGAGCAGTTCTTC. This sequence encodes CASSIYLDYRTEQFF.

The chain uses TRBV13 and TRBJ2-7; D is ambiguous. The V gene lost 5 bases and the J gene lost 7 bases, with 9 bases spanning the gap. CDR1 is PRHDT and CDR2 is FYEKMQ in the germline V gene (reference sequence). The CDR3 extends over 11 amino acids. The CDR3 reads CASSLRREQYF. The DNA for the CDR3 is TGTGCCAGCAGCCTCCGGCGGGAGCAGTACTTC. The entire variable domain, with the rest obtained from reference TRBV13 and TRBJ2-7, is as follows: AAGVIQSPRHLIKEKRETATLKCYPIPRHDTVYWYQQGPGQDPQFLISFYEKMQSDKGSIPDRFSAQQFSDYHSELNMSSLELGDSALYFCASSLRREQYFGPGTRLTVT.

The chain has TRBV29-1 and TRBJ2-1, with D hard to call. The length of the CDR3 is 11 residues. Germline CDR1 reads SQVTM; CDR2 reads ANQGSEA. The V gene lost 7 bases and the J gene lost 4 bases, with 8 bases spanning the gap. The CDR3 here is CSGQKYNEQFF. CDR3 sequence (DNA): TGCAGCGGGCAGAAGTACAATGAGCAGTTCTTC.

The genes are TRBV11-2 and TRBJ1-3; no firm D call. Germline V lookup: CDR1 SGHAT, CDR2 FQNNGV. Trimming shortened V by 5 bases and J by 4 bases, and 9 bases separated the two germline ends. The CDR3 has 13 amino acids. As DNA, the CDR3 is TGTGCCAGCAGCCGTGACCGGGGAAACACCATATATTTT. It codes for CASSRDRGNTIYF.

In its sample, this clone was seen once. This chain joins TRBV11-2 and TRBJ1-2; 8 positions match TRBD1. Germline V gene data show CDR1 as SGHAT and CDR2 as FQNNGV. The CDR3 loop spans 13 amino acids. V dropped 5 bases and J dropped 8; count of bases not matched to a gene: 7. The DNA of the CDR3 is TGTGCCAGCAGCGCGACAGGGGATATAGGCTACACCTTC. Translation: CASSATGDIGYTF.

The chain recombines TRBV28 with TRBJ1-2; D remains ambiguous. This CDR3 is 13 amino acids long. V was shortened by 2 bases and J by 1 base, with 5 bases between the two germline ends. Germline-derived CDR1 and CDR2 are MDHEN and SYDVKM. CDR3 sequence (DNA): TGTGCCAGCAGTTTACTGGGTAACTATGGCTACACCTTC. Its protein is CASSLLGNYGYTF.

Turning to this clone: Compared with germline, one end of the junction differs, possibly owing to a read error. The CDR3 DNA follows: TGTGCCGGCAGTTTTAGTCGAGCAGGAGAAGCTTTCTTT. This encodes CAGSFSRAGEAFF. The J gene is TRBJ1-1, the V gene TRBV12-3 or TRBV12-4; D unclear. This CDR3 comprises 13 residues.

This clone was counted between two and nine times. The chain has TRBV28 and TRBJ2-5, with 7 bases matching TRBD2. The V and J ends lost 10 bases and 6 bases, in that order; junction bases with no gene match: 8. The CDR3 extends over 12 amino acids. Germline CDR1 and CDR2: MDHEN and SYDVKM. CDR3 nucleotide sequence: TGTGCCACCGGGGGGAAAGGAAAGACCCAGTACTTC. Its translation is CATGGKGKTQYF.

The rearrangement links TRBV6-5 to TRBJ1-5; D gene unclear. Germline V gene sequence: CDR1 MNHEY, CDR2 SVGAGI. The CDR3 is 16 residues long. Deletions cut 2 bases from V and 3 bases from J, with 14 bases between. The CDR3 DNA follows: TGTGCCAGCAGTTACGACCCTCCGGGCACCAATCAGCCCCAGCATTTT. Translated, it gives CASSYDPPGTNQPQHF.

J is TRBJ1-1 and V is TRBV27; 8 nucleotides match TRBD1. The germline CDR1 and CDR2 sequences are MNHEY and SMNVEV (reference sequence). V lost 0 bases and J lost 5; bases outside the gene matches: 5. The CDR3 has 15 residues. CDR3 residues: CASSLSQGAGTEAFF. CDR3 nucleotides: TGTGCCAGCAGTTTATCTCAGGGGGCAGGAACTGAAGCTTTCTTT.

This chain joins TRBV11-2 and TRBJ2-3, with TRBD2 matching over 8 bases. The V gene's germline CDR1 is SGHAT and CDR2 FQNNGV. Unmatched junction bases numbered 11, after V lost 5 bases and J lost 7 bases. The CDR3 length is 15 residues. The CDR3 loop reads CASSLGGGLINTQYF. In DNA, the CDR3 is TGTGCCAGCAGCCTCGGGGGGGGGCTGATTAATACGCAGTATTTT.